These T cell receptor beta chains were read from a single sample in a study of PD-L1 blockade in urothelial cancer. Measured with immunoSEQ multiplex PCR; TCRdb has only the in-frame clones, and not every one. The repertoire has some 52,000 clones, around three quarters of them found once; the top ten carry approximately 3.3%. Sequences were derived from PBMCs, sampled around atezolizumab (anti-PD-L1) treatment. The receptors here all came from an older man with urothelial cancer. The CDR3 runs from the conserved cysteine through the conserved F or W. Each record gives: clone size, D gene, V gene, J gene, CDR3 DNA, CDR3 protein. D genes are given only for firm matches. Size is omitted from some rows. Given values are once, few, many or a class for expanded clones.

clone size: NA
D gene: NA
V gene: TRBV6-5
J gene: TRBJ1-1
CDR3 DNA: TGTGCCAGCAGTTACGTTTGGGGGGAGAACACTGAAGCTTTCTTT
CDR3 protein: CASSYVWGENTEAFF

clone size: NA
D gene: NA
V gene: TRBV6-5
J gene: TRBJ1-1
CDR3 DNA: TGTGCCAGCAGTTACTTGGGAGTCGCTGAAGCTTTCTTT
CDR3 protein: CASSYLGVAEAFF

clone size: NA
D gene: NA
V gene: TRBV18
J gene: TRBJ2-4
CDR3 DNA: TGTGCCAGCTCACCACCCTCGCAGATGGACATTCAGTACTTC
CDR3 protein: CASSPPSQMDIQYF

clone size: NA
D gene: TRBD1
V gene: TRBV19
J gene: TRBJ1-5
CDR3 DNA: TGTGCCAGTAGTGCTCCTCAGGGGGCGCGAGTACAGCCCCAGCATTTT
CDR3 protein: CASSAPQGARVQPQHF

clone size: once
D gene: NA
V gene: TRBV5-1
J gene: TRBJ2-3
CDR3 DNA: TGCGCCAGCAGCTTGGGGGGAGTCCCAACAGATACGCAGTATTTT
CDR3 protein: CASSLGGVPTDTQYF

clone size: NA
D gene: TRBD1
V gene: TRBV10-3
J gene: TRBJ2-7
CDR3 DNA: TGTGCCATCAGTGAAAGGGGACAGTCCTACGAGCAGTACTTC
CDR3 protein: CAISERGQSYEQYF

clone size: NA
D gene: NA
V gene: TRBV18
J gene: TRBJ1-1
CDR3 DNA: TGTGCCAGCTCACCGGGACATCCGAACACTGAAGCTTTCTTT
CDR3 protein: CASSPGHPNTEAFF

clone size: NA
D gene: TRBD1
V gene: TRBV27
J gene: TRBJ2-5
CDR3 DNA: TGTGCCAGCAGTCACAGGGGGCGAGGAGAGACCCAGTACTTC
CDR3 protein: CASSHRGRGETQYF

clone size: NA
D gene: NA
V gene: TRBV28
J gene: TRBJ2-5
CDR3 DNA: TGTGCCAGCAGTTTATCAAGGGGCCAAGAGACCCAGTACTTC
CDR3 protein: CASSLSRGQETQYF

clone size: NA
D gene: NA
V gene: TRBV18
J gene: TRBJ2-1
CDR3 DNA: TGTGCCAGCTCACCACCCCCCGGGATCAATGAGCAGTTCTTC
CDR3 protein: CASSPPPGINEQFF

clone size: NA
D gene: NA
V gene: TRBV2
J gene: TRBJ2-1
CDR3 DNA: TGTGCCAGCACCGAGAATAATGAGCAGTTCTTC
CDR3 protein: CASTENNEQFF

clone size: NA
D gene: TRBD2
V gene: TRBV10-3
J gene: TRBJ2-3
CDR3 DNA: TGTGCCATCAGAGGGACTACGAACACAGATACGCAGTATTTT
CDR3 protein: CAIRGTTNTDTQYF

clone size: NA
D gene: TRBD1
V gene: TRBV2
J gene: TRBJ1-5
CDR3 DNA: TGTGCCAGCAGTGTTGTACAGGGGGTCCATCAGCCCCAGCATTTT
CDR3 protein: CASSVVQGVHQPQHF

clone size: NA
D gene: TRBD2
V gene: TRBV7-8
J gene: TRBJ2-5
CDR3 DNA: TGTGCCAGCAGCTCGTACCGCCTAGCGGGGGGGCGGGAGACCCAGTACTTC
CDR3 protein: CASSSYRLAGGRETQYF

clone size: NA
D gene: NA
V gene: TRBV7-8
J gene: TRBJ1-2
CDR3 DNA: TGTGCCAGCAGCTTATCTTCGCAGGATTACTATGGCTACACCTTC
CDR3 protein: CASSLSSQDYYGYTF

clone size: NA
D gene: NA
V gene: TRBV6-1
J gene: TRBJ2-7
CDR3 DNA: TGTGCCAGCTGCCGGGACATGGGAACCTACGAGCAGTACTTC
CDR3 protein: CASCRDMGTYEQYF

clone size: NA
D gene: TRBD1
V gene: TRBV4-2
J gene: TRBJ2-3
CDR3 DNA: TGTGCCAGCAGCCAAGACGCTCGGACAGGGGACATCACAGATACGCAGTATTTT
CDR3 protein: CASSQDARTGDITDTQYF

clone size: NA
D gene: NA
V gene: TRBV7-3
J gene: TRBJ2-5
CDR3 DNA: TGTGCCAGCAGCTTGGGGGCTGTAGAGACCCAGTACTTC
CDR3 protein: CASSLGAVETQYF

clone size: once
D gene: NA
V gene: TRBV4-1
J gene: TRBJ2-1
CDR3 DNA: TGCGCCAGCAGCCAAGAATACGGACAGTTCAGCGATGAGCAGTTCTTC
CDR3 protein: CASSQEYGQFSDEQFF

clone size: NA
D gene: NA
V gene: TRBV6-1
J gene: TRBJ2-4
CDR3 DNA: TGTGCCAGCAGTGCGGGTGCTCTAGCCAAAAACATTCAGTACTTC
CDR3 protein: CASSAGALAKNIQYF

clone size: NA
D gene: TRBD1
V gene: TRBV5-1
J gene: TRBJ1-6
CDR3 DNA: TGCGCCAGCAGCTGGGGACAGGGAAATAATTCACCCCTCCACTTT
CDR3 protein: CASSWGQGNNSPLHF

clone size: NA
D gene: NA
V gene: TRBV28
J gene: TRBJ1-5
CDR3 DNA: TGTGCCAGCTGGGACGGAGGGTCATGGAATCAGCCCCAGCATTTT
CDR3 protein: CASWDGGSWNQPQHF

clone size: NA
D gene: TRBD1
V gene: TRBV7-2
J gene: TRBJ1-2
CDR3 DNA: TGTGCCAGCAGCTCCGACAGGGGGTATGGCTACACCTTC
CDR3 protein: CASSSDRGYGYTF

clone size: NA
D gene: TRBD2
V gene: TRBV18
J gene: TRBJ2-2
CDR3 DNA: TGTGCCAGCTCACCAGGCGGGAGGAGCACCGGGGAGCTGTTTTTT
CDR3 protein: CASSPGGRSTGELFF

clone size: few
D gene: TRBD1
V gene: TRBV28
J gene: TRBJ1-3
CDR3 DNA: TGTGCCAGCAGCCGGATGGGACAGGGGGCTAACACCATATATTTT
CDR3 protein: CASSRMGQGANTIYF

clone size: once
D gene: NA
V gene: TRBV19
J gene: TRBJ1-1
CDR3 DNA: TGTGCCAGTAGCGACAGGCTGAACACTGAAGCTTTCTTT
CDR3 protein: CASSDRLNTEAFF

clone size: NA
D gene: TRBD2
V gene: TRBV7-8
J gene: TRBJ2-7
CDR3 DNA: TGTGCCAGCAGCTTAGTAGGGACTAGCTCCTTCGAGCAGTACTTC
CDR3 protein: CASSLVGTSSFEQYF

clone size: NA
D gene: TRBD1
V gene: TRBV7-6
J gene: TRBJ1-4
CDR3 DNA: TGTGCCAGCAGCGCCGGGACAGGTGATGAAAAACTGTTTTTT
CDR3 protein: CASSAGTGDEKLFF

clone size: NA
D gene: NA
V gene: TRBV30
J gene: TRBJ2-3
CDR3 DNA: TGTGCCTGGAGTTTGGTGGTCAGGGCAGATACGCAGTATTTT
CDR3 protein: CAWSLVVRADTQYF

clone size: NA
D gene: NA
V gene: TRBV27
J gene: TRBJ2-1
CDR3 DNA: TGTGCCAGCAGTCGGGGGACAGCTTACAATGAGCAGTTCTTC
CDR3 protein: CASSRGTAYNEQFF

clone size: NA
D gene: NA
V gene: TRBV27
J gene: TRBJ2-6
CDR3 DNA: TGTGCCAGCAGACGCGGCAGGGCGCAATCTGGGGCCAACGTCCTGACTTTC
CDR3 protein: CASRRGRAQSGANVLTF